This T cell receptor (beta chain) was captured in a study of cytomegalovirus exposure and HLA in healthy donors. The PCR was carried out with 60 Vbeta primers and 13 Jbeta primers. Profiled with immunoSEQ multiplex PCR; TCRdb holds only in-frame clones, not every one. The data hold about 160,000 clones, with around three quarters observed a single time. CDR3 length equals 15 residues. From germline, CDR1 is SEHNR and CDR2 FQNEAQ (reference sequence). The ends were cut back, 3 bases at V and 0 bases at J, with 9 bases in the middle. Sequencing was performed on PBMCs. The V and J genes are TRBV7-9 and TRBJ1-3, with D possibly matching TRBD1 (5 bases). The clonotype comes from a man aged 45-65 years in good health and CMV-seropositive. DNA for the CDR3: TGTGCCAGCAGCTTGACAGATGACTCTGGAAACACCATATATTTT. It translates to CASSLTDDSGNTIYF.